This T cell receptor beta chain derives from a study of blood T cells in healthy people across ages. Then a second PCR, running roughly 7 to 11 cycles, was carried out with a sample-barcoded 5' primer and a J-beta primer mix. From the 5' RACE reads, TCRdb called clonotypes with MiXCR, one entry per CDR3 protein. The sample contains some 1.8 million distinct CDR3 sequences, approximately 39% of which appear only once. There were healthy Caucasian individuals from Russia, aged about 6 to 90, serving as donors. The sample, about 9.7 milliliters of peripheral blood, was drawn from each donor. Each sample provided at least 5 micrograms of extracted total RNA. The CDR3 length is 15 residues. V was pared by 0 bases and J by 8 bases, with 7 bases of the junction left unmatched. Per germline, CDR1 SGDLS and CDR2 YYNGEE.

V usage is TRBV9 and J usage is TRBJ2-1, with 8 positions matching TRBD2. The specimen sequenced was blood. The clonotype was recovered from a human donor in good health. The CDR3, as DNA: TGTGCCAGCAGCGTAGTTCGCGGGGGGACGCATGAGCAGTTCTTC. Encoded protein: CASSVVRGGTHEQFF.